The table lists the clone carrying this T cell receptor beta chain with a few counts. Its antigen remains unidentified. This entry is derived from a study of T cell responses to AZD1222 COVID-19 vaccine. Whole-study context: Second doses were pooled across both intervals (about 4 or about 12 weeks).

General study points: Just five or six AZD1222 recipients were seropositive at baseline. Sampling captured repertoires only after the peak T cell response. Spike was spanned by vaccine-associated CD4 TCRs, with dominance at 160-218 and 743-854.

Some clones are missing from TCRdb's copy, which holds only in-frame ones; the method was immunoSEQ multiplex PCR. Among about 100,000 clones, nearly 90% were seen once, and the ten largest hold 2.9%. The CDR3 totals 14 residues. The V gene lost 6 bases and the J gene lost 5 bases, with 14 bases spanning the gap. The germline V gene has CDR1 SGHTS and CDR2 YDEGEE. The source was peripheral blood, collected on day 0 of AZD1222 vaccination. The receptor's source is an adult in good health. The rearrangement joins TRBV5-8 to TRBJ1-4; tentatively, D is TRBD1 (5 bases). The CDR3 coding sequence is TGTGCCAGCACCCGGGACCCCGGGAATGAAAAACTGTTTTTT. It yields the protein CASTRDPGNEKLFF.